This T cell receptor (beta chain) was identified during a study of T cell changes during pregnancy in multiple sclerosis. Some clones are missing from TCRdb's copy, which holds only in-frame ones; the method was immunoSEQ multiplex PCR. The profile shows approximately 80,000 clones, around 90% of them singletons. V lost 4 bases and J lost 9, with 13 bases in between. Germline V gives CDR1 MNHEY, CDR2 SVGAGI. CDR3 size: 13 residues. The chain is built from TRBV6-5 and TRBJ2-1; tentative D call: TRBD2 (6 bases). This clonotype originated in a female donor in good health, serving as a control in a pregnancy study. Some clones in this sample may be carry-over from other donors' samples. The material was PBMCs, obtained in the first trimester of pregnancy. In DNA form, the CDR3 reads TGTGCCAGCAGTTCGGGACTTCCTGGTGAGCAGTTCTTC. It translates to CASSSGLPGEQFF.